These T cell receptor beta chains were read from a single sample in a study of blood T cell repertoires in COVID-19. The assay was immunoSEQ multiplex PCR, and TCRdb's table has in-frame clones only and misses some. The repertoire holds hundreds of thousands of clones, with about 90% as singletons. Sequencing used peripheral blood. The receptors here all came from a woman under 30 who had recovered from COVID-19. Each CDR3 is given with its conserved first and last residue. D genes are given only for firm matches. Clone size is given for some rows only: seen once, a few or many times, or a class if the clone is expanded.

size: once; V: TRBV19; D: TRBD1; J: TRBJ1-5; DNA: TGTGCCAGTAGTCCCGGGGGGACAGGGGTCTTTTGGGGTCAGCCCCAGCATTTT; CDR3: CASSPGGTGVFWGQPQHF
size: .; V: TRBV27; D: .; J: TRBJ2-1; DNA: TGTGCCAGCAGTTTGGGGCAGGGCCCCTACAATGAGCAGTTCTTC; CDR3: CASSLGQGPYNEQFF
size: .; V: TRBV6-5; D: .; J: TRBJ1-1; DNA: TGTGCCAGCAGTTTGGACACTTTGAACACTGAAGCTTTCTTT; CDR3: CASSLDTLNTEAFF
size: once; V: TRBV27; D: .; J: TRBJ2-2; DNA: TGTGCCAGCAAGGCAGGCCGTACCCGGAACACCGGGGAGCTGTTTTTT; CDR3: CASKAGRTRNTGELFF
size: .; V: TRBV7-2; D: .; J: TRBJ1-6; DNA: TGTGCCAGCAGCTTCGAGCGGCAGGAGTATAATTCACCCCTCCACTTT; CDR3: CASSFERQEYNSPLHF
size: .; V: TRBV7-7; D: TRBD2; J: TRBJ2-3; DNA: TGTGCCAGCAGCCAGGGACTAGCGGCCACAGATACGCAGTATTTT; CDR3: CASSQGLAATDTQYF
size: .; V: TRBV7-8; D: TRBD1; J: TRBJ1-2; DNA: TGTGCCAGCAGCTCCCGGCGGGACAGCTATGGCTACACCTTC; CDR3: CASSSRRDSYGYTF
size: few; V: TRBV11-2; D: TRBD1; J: TRBJ2-2; DNA: TGTGCCAGCAGCAGATACAGGGGACCCGGGGCCGGGGAGCTGTTTTTT; CDR3: CASSRYRGPGAGELFF
size: .; V: TRBV4-3; D: TRBD1; J: TRBJ1-1; DNA: TGCGCCAGCAGCCAAAAAGAGTGGAGGGGGCTCGGGAACACTGAAGCTTTCTTT; CDR3: CASSQKEWRGLGNTEAFF
size: .; V: TRBV12-5; D: .; J: TRBJ2-2; DNA: TGTGCTAGTCCGCGACTCTTTGACTACGACAAGTTTAACACCGGGGAGCTGTTTTTT; CDR3: CASPRLFDYDKFNTGELFF
size: .; V: TRBV12-3/TRBV12-4; D: .; J: TRBJ2-3; DNA: TGTGCCAGCAGGCCCTCTCGGGATGATACGCAGTATTTT; CDR3: CASRPSRDDTQYF
size: .; V: TRBV29-1; D: .; J: TRBJ1-2; DNA: TGCAGCGTTGATCGGTCGGAGGGCCTCTATGGCTACACCTTC; CDR3: CSVDRSEGLYGYTF
size: .; V: TRBV19; D: .; J: TRBJ1-2; DNA: TGTGCCACCGAGAGCGGGGCAGGGGCAGTTAACTATGGCTACACCTTC; CDR3: CATESGAGAVNYGYTF
size: .; V: TRBV6-2/TRBV6-3; D: .; J: TRBJ2-7; DNA: TGTGCCAGCAGTTACTCAGGAGGAGGGCCGTGTTTC; CDR3: CASSYSGGGPCF
size: .; V: TRBV6-2/TRBV6-3; D: TRBD1; J: TRBJ1-2; DNA: TGTGCCAGCAGTTACTCGCAGGGGGCTGGCTACACCTTC; CDR3: CASSYSQGAGYTF
size: .; V: TRBV11-3; D: TRBD2; J: TRBJ2-1; DNA: TGTGCCAGCAGCTTAGTTCCTACTAGCGGGAGGCTCTCGGGTGAGCAGTTCTTC; CDR3: CASSLVPTSGRLSGEQFF
size: once; V: TRBV28; D: TRBD1; J: TRBJ1-1; DNA: TGTGCCAGCAGTGATGCACAGGGGGCGCGGGCTTTCTTT; CDR3: CASSDAQGARAFF
size: .; V: TRBV5-1; D: .; J: TRBJ2-1; DNA: TGCGCCAGCAGCTTGTATCAGGGGCGCGATGAGCAGTTCTTC; CDR3: CASSLYQGRDEQFF
size: .; V: TRBV5-4; D: .; J: TRBJ1-2; DNA: TGTGCCAGAGTCAGGGAATGGGGCTATGGCTACACCTTC; CDR3: CARVREWGYGYTF